This TCR beta chain was captured in a study of shared clonotypes between healthy human individuals. The donors were adults (healthy and HIV-negative) with no recent acute infections or vaccinations. Trimming took 7 bases from V and 8 from J; bases not matched to a gene: 9. This CDR3 is built from 13 residues. Germline assignment: CDR1 MNHNS and CDR2 SASEGT. Study outcomes and limitations: Specimens sampled were limited to blood, with tissue repertoires likely differing.

Note on this clone: Its antigen is still unknown.

This table comes from immunoSEQ multiplex PCR, and its TCRdb copy is limited to in-frame clones, with some not included. The profile covers more than 2 million clones, with around 95% appearing a single time and more than 0.1% taken by the ten largest. The chain uses TRBV6-1 and TRBJ1-2; 8 nucleotides match TRBD1. Material for sequencing was naive CD4+ T cells sorted from blood. Stated subset: CD45RA+ positively selected. The sequence was collected from a young man in good health. CDR3 region: CASTTDRVQGYTF. The DNA for the CDR3 is TGTGCCAGCACCACGGACAGGGTACAGGGCTACACCTTC.